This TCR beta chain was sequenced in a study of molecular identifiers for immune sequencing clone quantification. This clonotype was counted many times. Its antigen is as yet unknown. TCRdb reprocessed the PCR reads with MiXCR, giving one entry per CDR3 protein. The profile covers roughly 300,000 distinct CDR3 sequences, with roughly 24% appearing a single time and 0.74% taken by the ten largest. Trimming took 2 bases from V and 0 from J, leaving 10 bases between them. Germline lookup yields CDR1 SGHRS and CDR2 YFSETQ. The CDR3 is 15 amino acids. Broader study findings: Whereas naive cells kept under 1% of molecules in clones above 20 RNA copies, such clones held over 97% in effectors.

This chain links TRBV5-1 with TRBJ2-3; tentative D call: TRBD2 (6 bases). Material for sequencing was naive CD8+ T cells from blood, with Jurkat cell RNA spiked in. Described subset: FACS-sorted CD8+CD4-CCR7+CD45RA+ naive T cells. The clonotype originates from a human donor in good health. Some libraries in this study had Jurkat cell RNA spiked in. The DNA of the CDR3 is TGCGCCAGCAGCTTTTACGGGGGTAGCACAGATACGCAGTATTTT. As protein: CASSFYGGSTDTQYF.